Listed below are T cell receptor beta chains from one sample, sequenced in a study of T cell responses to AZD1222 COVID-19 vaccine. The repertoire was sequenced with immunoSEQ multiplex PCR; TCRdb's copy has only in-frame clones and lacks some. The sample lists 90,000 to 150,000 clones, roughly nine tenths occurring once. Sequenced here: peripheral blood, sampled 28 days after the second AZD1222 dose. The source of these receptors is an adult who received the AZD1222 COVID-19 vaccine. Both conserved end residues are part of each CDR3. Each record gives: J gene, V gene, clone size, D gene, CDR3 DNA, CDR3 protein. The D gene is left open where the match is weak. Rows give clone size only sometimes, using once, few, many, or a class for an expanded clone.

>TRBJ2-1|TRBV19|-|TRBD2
TGTGCCAGTACTTCAAAGCGGGGGAGCTCCTACAATGAGCAGTTCTTC
CASTSKRGSSYNEQFF
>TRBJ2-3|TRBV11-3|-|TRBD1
TGTGCCAGCAGCTTAGGTAGGGGGCGCCCAGATACGCAGTATTTT
CASSLGRGRPDTQYF
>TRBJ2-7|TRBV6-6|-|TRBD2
TGTGCCAGCAGGCTAGCGGGGGGCCCCTACGAGCAGTACTTC
CASRLAGGPYEQYF
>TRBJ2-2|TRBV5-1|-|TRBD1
TGCGCCAGCAGCTTGACAGGGGGAGGCGGGGAGCTGTTTTTT
CASSLTGGGGELFF
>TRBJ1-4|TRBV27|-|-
TGTGCCAGCAGTTTATCATCCAATAGGGGTGAAAAACTGTTTTTT
CASSLSSNRGEKLFF
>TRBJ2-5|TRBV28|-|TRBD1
TGTGCCAGCAGTTCCCGACAGGGGGTAACGGAGACCCAGTACTTC
CASSSRQGVTETQYF
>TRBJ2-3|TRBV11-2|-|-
TGTGCCAGCAGCTTAGTAGCGGCTCAGGTTACGCAGTATTTT
CASSLVAAQVTQYF
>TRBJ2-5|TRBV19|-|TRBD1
TGTGCCAGTAGTGGATCCGGGACAGTAGAGACCCAGTACTTC
CASSGSGTVETQYF
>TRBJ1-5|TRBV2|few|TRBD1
TGTGCCAGCCGGACAGGGGCAGCCTCCTCACCCCAGCATTTT
CASRTGAASSPQHF
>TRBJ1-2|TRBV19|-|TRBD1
TGTGCCAGTACCAAAGGGGGCGGATCCTATGGCTACACCTTC
CASTKGGGSYGYTF
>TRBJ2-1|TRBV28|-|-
TGTGCCAGCGGGAAACGGGGGAAGGGGATTAGCTATGAGCAGTTCTTC
CASGKRGKGISYEQFF
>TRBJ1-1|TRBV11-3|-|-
TGTGCCAGCAGCTTAGACAGGAACACTGAAGCTTTCTTT
CASSLDRNTEAFF
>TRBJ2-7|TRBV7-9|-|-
TGTGCCAGCAGCTTAGGTGATTTGGGTTCCTACGAGCAGTACTTC
CASSLGDLGSYEQYF
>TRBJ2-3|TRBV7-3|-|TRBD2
TGTGCCAGCAGCTTAAACGGGCTAGCGGCAGATACGCAGTATTTT
CASSLNGLAADTQYF
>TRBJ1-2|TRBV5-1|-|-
TGCGCCAGCAGCTCTTGGACCCCGACGGGCTATGGCTACACCTTC
CASSSWTPTGYGYTF
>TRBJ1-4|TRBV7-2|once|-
TGTGCCAGCAGCAAACAGGGTGGGGAAAAACTGTTTTTT
CASSKQGGEKLFF
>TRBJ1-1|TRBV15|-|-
TGTGCCACCACCCCAACCGGGGGAGAGACTGAAGCTTTCTTT
CATTPTGGETEAFF
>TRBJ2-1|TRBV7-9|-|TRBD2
TGTGCCAGCAGCTTAGGGGCGGGGGGGCCCTATGAGCAGTTCTTC
CASSLGAGGPYEQFF
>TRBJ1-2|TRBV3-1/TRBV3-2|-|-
TGTGCCAGCAGCCTACCGGACGGCGTGAGCTACACCTTC
CASSLPDGVSYTF
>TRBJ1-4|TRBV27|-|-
TGTGCCAGCGGGTGGGGTGTTAATGAAAAACTGTTTTTT
CASGWGVNEKLFF
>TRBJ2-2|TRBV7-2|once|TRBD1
TGTGCCAGCAGCCCAAGACAGGGTTGGACCGGGGAGCTGTTTTTT
CASSPRQGWTGELFF
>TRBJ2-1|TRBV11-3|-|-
TGTGCCAGCAGCTCGGTGACAGATGAGCAGTTCTTC
CASSSVTDEQFF
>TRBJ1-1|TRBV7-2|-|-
TGTGCCAGCAGCTTCAGGGGAAGAAGGACTGAAGCTTTCTTT
CASSFRGRRTEAFF
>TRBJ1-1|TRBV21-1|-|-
TGTGCCAGCAGCAAAGCTAGGGTTGGCACTGAAGCTTTCTTT
CASSKARVGTEAFF
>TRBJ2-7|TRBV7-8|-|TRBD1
TGTGCCAGCAGCTTAAACAGGGGCTACGAGCAGTACTTC
CASSLNRGYEQYF
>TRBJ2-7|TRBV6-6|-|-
TGTGCCAGCAGTCTCTACAGGAGAGCCTACGAGCAGTACTTC
CASSLYRRAYEQYF
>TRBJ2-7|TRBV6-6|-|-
TGTGCCAGCACCTCCGGGACGACAGAGGACGAGCAGTACTTC
CASTSGTTEDEQYF
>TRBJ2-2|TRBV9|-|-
TGTGCCAGCAGCGTAGAGGACAGACTACGGGTCACCGGGGAGCTGTTTTTT
CASSVEDRLRVTGELFF
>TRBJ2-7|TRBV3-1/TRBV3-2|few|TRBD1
TGTGCCAGCAGCCAAAGGGGACAGGGGAACTCCTACGAGCAGTACTTC
CASSQRGQGNSYEQYF
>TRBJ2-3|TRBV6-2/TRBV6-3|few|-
TGTGCCAGCAGTTCGGGCACAGATACGCAGTATTTT
CASSSGTDTQYF
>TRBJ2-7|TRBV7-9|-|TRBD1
TGTGCCAGCAGTTCGAGGGGGCTTGACGAGCAGTACTTC
CASSSRGLDEQYF
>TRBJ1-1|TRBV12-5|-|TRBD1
TGTGCTAGTGGTTGGGACAGAAACACTGAAGCTTTCTTT
CASGWDRNTEAFF
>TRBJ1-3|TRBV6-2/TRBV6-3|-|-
TGTGCCAGCAGTTTAGAGCGTGGAAACACCATATATTTT
CASSLERGNTIYF
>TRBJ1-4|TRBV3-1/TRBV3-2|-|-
TGTGCCAGCAGTTTACAGCAGGGAGCTAATGAAAAACTGTTTTTT
CASSLQQGANEKLFF
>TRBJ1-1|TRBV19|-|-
TGTGCCAGTAGTATACAGGGCAATGTCGGCGGGGGCACTGAAGCTTTCTTT
CASSIQGNVGGGTEAFF